These 27 T cell receptor beta chains were sequenced from one sample in a study of shared clonotypes between healthy human individuals (dated by TCRdb to 2020 to 2021). Libraries were constructed by the immunoSEQ multiplex PCR assay. The clones in this table, taken by TCRdb from immuneACCESS, are in-frame only. Not every clone is retained; where verified, under half of the shortfall comes from an unresolved V gene, and the cause of the rest is unknown. This sample is represented by approximately 2,300,000 clones; roughly 90% of them were singletons. The ten largest clonotypes hold roughly 0.34% of the sample. The sequencing sample was made of naive CD4+ T cells from PBMCs. The cell subset or site tag for this specimen amounts to: CD45RA+ positively selected. These receptors all come from a man in his late teens or twenties in good health. Some clones in this sample may be carry-over from other donors' samples.

The chain has TRBV18 and TRBJ2-2; 7 nucleotides match TRBD2. V shed 6 bases and J 4 bases; nucleotides not matched to a gene: 14. The CDR3 is 17 amino acids. Germline CDR1 KGHSH, CDR2 LQKENI. This CDR3 reads CASSQRLAATGTGELFF. The CDR3 bases are TGTGCCAGCTCTCAGCGGCTAGCGGCCACGGGCACCGGGGAGCTGTTTTTT.

As regards this clone: In the same sample, other DNA sequences code for this CDR3. The rearrangement joins TRBV27 to TRBJ1-2; maybe TRBD1 (6 bases). CDR1 is MNHEY, CDR2 SMNVEV, per germline (reference sequence). The CDR3 has 13 amino acids. The V gene lost 2 bases and the J gene lost 5 bases, with 9 bases spanning the gap. The DNA of the CDR3 is TGTGCCAGCAGTTTAAGGGGGGGTTATGGCTACACCTTC. It encodes CASSLRGGYGYTF.

In DNA, the CDR3 is TGCGCCAGCAGCTTGGGTGGGCAGGTGAGCTCCTACGAGCAGTACTTC. This codes for CASSLGGQVSSYEQYF. The chain carries TRBV5-1 and TRBJ2-7; D is uncertain. The V and J ends lost 0 bases and 0 bases respectively, with 13 bases between them. This CDR3 contains 16 residues. CDR1 is SGHRS and CDR2 is YFSETQ in the germline V gene.

This chain joins TRBV28 and TRBJ2-3; no reliable D call. Germline V gene sequence: CDR1 MDHEN, CDR2 SYDVKM. This CDR3 contains 12 residues. V lost 2 bases and J lost 8, with 8 bases in between. The CDR3 DNA reads as TGTGCCAGCAGTTTAGCTGCTACTACGCAGTATTTT. Protein sequence: CASSLAATTQYF.

The V and J genes are TRBV30 and TRBJ1-1; the D gene is possibly TRBD1 (6 bases). Germline assignment: CDR1 GTSNPN and CDR2 SVGIG (reference sequence). The CDR3 spans 14 residues. CDR3 in amino acids: CALIHRAMNTEAFF. For the CDR3, the DNA is TGTGCTTTAATTCACAGGGCGATGAACACTGAAGCTTTCTTT. The full variable domain, with the rest looked up from reference TRBV30 and TRBJ1-1, is SQTIHQWPATLVQPVGSPLSLECTVEGTSNPNLYWYRQAAGRGLQLLFYSVGIGQISSEVPQNLSASRPQDRQFILSSKKLLLSDSGFYLCALIHRAMNTEAFFGQGTRLTVV.

The CDR3 DNA follows: TGTGCCAGCAGTTGGGATCACACCGGGGAGCTGTTTTTT. Protein product: CASSWDHTGELFF. The rearrangement joins TRBV11-2 to TRBJ2-2; D gene ambiguous. The CDR3 has 13 amino acids. Germline CDR1 is SGHAT and CDR2 is FQNNGV. Trimming left V 6 bases short and J 3 bases short, with 8 bases between.

The chain combines TRBV7-9 with TRBJ2-7; tentative D call: TRBD2 (6 bases). The V end was cut by 5 bases, the J end by 2 bases, with 19 bases between. Per the germline V gene, CDR1 is SEHNR and CDR2 is FQNEAQ (reference sequence). The CDR3 has 16 amino acids. The CDR3 sequence is CASSKLVGPGAYEQYF. In DNA form, the CDR3 reads TGTGCCAGCAGCAAACTCGTAGGACCGGGGGCCTACGAGCAGTACTTC.

The chain uses TRBV6-1 and TRBJ2-7; 9 nucleotides align to TRBD1. Germline V gene lookup returns CDR1 MNHNS and CDR2 SASEGT. This CDR3 has 14 amino acids. The ends lost 6 bases at V and 7 bases at J; junction bases unmatched: 10. The CDR3 DNA follows: TGTGCCAGCAGGCCCCAGGACAGGGGTGGTGAGCAGTACTTC. Amino acids: CASRPQDRGGEQYF.

The chain is built from TRBV27 and TRBJ2-2; 7 bases match TRBD2. The germline V gene has CDR1 MNHEY and CDR2 SMNVEV (reference sequence). After removal of 2 bases from V and 2 bases from J, the junction contained 5 bases not matched to a gene. CDR3 length: 16 amino acids. CDR3 nucleotides: TGTGCCAGCAGTTTAGGGGGAGGGTTTAACACCGGGGAGCTGTTTTTT. It encodes CASSLGGGFNTGELFF.

This chain uses TRBV10-3 with TRBJ2-2, with TRBD2 matching over 10 bases. V dropped 2 bases and J dropped 3; count of bases not matched to a gene: 15. The CDR3 spans 20 residues. In germline, CDR1 is ENHRY, CDR2 SYGVKD. The CDR3 DNA sequence: TGTGCCATCAGTGAGAGGGTCCCATGGTCTAGCGGGAGCGACACCGGGGAGCTGTTTTTT. Protein sequence: CAISERVPWSSGSDTGELFF.

In this sample, this clone turned up once. The chain uses TRBV7-2 and TRBJ2-7; TRBD1 aligns across 9 bases. Per germline, CDR1 SGHTA and CDR2 FQGNSA. Trimming at V came to 1 base and at J to 9 bases, leaving 10 bases not matched to a gene. The CDR3 runs 15 residues. The CDR3 region is CASSLGDRGRFGQYF. The CDR3 DNA reads TGTGCCAGCAGCTTAGGAGACAGGGGGAGGTTTGGGCAGTACTTC.

This chain uses TRBV28 with TRBJ1-2; TRBD1 is a possible D gene (5 bases). The CDR3 totals 16 residues. Germline V CDR1 and CDR2: MDHEN, SYDVKM. V was clipped by 5 bases and J by 7 bases, with 23 bases between them. Written as DNA, the CDR3 is TGTGCCAGCAGTACCGCAGGGTCTCGGCTGTACACTGGCTACACCTTC. This translates into CASSTAGSRLYTGYTF.

V usage is TRBV5-1 and J usage is TRBJ1-1, with 8 bases lining up with TRBD1. Germline V CDR1 and CDR2: SGHRS, YFSETQ. The length of the CDR3 is 15 residues. V shed 1 base and J 10 bases; nucleotides not matched to a gene: 12. The CDR3 nucleotides are TGCGCCAGCAGCTTGACTACAGGGGGTTCAGTAGGAGCTTTCTTT. Translation gives CASSLTTGGSVGAFF. Full variable domain (missing parts from reference TRBV5-1 and TRBJ1-1): KAGVTQTPRYLIKTRGQQVTLSCSPISGHRSVSWYQQTPGQGLQFLFEYFSETQRNKGNFPGRFSGRQFSNSRSEMNVSTLELGDSALYLCASSLTTGGSVGAFFGQGTRLTVV.

As concerns this clone: Other nucleotide sequences from this sample produce the same CDR3. The chain is built from TRBV28 and TRBJ2-5, with TRBD2 matching over 7 bases. This CDR3 is built from 15 residues. Germline values: CDR1 MDHEN, CDR2 SYDVKM. V lost 2 bases, J lost 1 base, and 4 bases stayed unmatched. CDR3: CASSLRGRPQETQYF. As DNA, the CDR3 is TGTGCCAGCAGTTTACGCGGGAGACCCCAAGAGACCCAGTACTTC.

In its sample, this clone was seen once. Sequence at one end of the junction differs from germline and may be a read error. This sequence joins TRBV5-1 and TRBJ1-2; the D is unclear. The CDR3 consists of 13 residues. Germline assignment: CDR1 SGHRS and CDR2 YFSETQ. The CDR3 reads CASSLGQNYGHTF. The CDR3 DNA sequence: TGCGCCAGCAGCTTGGGGCAGAACTATGGCCACACCTTC.

This clone occurred a few times. The J gene is TRBJ1-1, the V gene TRBV7-7, with D hard to call. The CDR3 runs to 13 residues. V was pared by 4 bases and J by 1 base, with 7 bases between. Germline CDR1 is SSHAT and CDR2 is FNYEAQ (reference sequence). The CDR3 spells CASSSGTNTEAFF. CDR3 DNA sequence: TGTGCCAGCAGCTCCGGAACGAACACTGAAGCTTTCTTT. Looking up the rest from reference TRBV7-7 and TRBJ1-1 gives the full variable domain: GAGVSQSPRYKVTKRGQDVTLRCDPISSHATLYWYQQALGQGPEFLTYFNYEAQPDKSGLPSDRFSAERPEGSISTLTIQRTEQRDSAMYRCASSSGTNTEAFFGQGTRLTVV.

The rearrangement uses TRBV30 and TRBJ2-1; perhaps TRBD1 as D (5 bases). Germline assignment: CDR1 GTSNPN and CDR2 SVGIG (reference sequence). CDR3 size: 13 residues. The ends were cut back, 0 bases at V and 9 bases at J, with 12 bases in the middle. The CDR3 DNA follows: TGTGCCTGGAGTGTAAATGGTCAGGGTGAGCAGTTCTTC. Translated: CAWSVNGQGEQFF. The full variable domain, completed using reference TRBV30 and TRBJ2-1, is SQTIHQWPATLVQPVGSPLSLECTVEGTSNPNLYWYRQAAGRGLQLLFYSVGIGQISSEVPQNLSASRPQDRQFILSSKKLLLSDSGFYLCAWSVNGQGEQFFGPGTRLTVL.

J is TRBJ1-5 and V is TRBV27; 7 nucleotides align to TRBD1. The CDR3 has 18 residues. Trimming removed 4 bases from V and 0 bases from J; junction bases left unmatched: 12. Germline V gene data show CDR1 as MNHEY and CDR2 as SMNVEV (reference sequence). This CDR3 is CASSSTGLRAYSNQPQHF. CDR3 in DNA: TGTGCCAGCAGTTCGACAGGGTTAAGGGCGTATAGCAATCAGCCCCAGCATTTT.

V gene TRBV10-2 combines with J gene TRBJ1-1; D uncertain. V lost 3 bases and J lost 8, with 13 bases in between. The CDR3 totals 13 residues. The V gene's germline CDR1 is WSHSY and CDR2 SAAADI. CDR3 amino acids: CASSDEASWEAFF. The DNA for the CDR3 is TGCGCCAGCAGTGACGAAGCTTCATGGGAAGCTTTCTTT.

The V and J genes are TRBV20-1 and TRBJ2-3; D is unresolved. This CDR3 has 11 residues. Between the trimmed V and J ends, which lost 4 bases and 5 bases, there was a span of 7 bases. Germline V gene data show CDR1 as DFQATT and CDR2 as SNEGSKA (reference sequence). The CDR3 reads CSANLLDTQYF. For the CDR3, the DNA is TGCAGTGCTAATTTATTAGATACGCAGTATTTT.

The chain links TRBV4-1 to TRBJ2-2, with 9 bases matching TRBD2. Germline CDR1 is MGHRA and CDR2 is YSYEKL. The J segment lost 3 bases and the V segment lost 4 bases, leaving 6 bases of the junction unmatched. The CDR3 runs to 16 residues. The CDR3: CASSLGTSLYTGELFF. The CDR3 DNA sequence: TGCGCCAGCAGCCTCGGGACTAGCCTATACACCGGGGAGCTGTTTTTT.

The rearrangement links TRBV25-1 to TRBJ1-4; perhaps TRBD1 as D (5 bases). V was trimmed by 6 bases and J by 10 bases, leaving 12 bases between them. The CDR3 is made up of 12 amino acids. Germline V gene sequence: CDR1 MGHDK, CDR2 SYGVNS. The CDR3 bases are TGTGCCAGCAGCCTGGGCCAGGGAAAACTGTTTTTT. This translates into CASSLGQGKLFF.

The CDR3 reads CASSLDGGTSYEKLFF. CDR3 in DNA: TGCGCCAGCAGCTTGGATGGGGGGACAAGTTATGAAAAACTGTTTTTT. The chain has TRBV5-1 and TRBJ1-4; perhaps TRBD1 as D (6 bases). V was cut by 0 bases and J by 6 bases, with 15 bases left in between. Germline loops: CDR1 SGHRS, CDR2 YFSETQ. The CDR3 is 16 amino acids.

The chain carries TRBV4-3 and TRBJ1-3; the D is unclear. CDR1 and CDR2 from the germline V gene are LGHNA and YSLEER. With 0 bases removed from V and 3 bases from J, the gap between germline ends came to 12 bases. The length of the CDR3 is 16 residues. The CDR3 nucleotides are TGCGCCAGCAGCCAAGAGGCCCGGGTAGATGGAAACACCATATATTTT. Amino acids: CASSQEARVDGNTIYF.

V and J are TRBV5-4 and TRBJ2-1; 7 bases are shared with TRBD1. This CDR3 has 15 amino acids. CDR1 and CDR2 from the germline V gene are SGHNT and YYREEE (reference sequence). Trimming at V came to 3 bases and at J to 7 bases, leaving 10 bases not matched to a gene. The CDR3 spells CASSSSRQGSNEQFF. For the CDR3, the DNA is TGTGCCAGCAGCTCCTCTCGACAGGGATCAAATGAGCAGTTCTTC.

V usage is TRBV2 and J usage is TRBJ2-5, with 14 bases that match TRBD2. The CDR3 spans 16 residues. Losses at the gene ends were 4 bases for V and 3 bases for J; bases not matched to a gene: 4. Germline CDR1 SNHLY, CDR2 FYNNEI. In nucleotides, the CDR3 is TGTGCCAGCAGTGTGACGGGACTAGCGGGGGAAGAGACCCAGTACTTC. Translated: CASSVTGLAGEETQYF. The full variable domain, in which reference TRBV2 and TRBJ2-5 provide the parts outside the CDR3, is EPEVTQTPSHQVTQMGQEVILRCVPISNHLYFYWYRQILGQKVEFLVSFYNNEISEKSEIFDDQFSVERPDGSNFTLKIRSTKLEDSAMYFCASSVTGLAGEETQYFGPGTRLLVL.

This clone was seen only once. The chain couples TRBV11-2 to TRBJ1-1, with 10 bases that match TRBD1. The trim removed 7 bases at V and 5 bases at J, leaving 7 bases unmatched. CDR3 length: 14 residues. Germline-derived CDR1 and CDR2 are SGHAT and FQNNGV. CDR3 in DNA: TGTGCCAGCACCGCCCAGGGACAGGGGACTGAAGCTTTCTTT. Translated, it gives CASTAQGQGTEAFF.